There are many counts of the clone carrying this TCR beta chain. With iRepertoire HTBI primers and Arm-PCR of CDR3 regions, TCR beta libraries were built. TCRdb re-called the multiplex PCR reads through MiXCR, storing one row per CDR3 protein. Of about 440,000 distinct CDR3 sequences in the sample, about a sixth were seen once. Germline V lookup: CDR1 LGHDT, CDR2 YNNKEL (reference sequence). Trimming at V came to 4 bases and at J to 0 bases, leaving 9 bases not matched to a gene. The CDR3 contains 17 residues. This record comes from a study of regulatory T cells in long-lasting Graves disease. The time point is: newly diagnosed GD, antithyroid drugs for less than 3 months. RNA extracted from PBMCs served as the sequencing template. Graves' disease diagnosis was established per American Thyroid Association guidelines. The same data also went into a second study, on T cells in Graves' hyperthyroidism and ophthalmopathy. From that paper: Each diagnosis was grounded in clinical symptoms, serum thyroxine and TRAb, thyroid ultrasound, and orbital computed tomography. TCR CDR3 underwent first-round RT-PCR with the HTBI primer set. Ophthalmopathy was separated from stable hyperthyroidism by a 13 V-J model.

The V gene is TRBV3-1, the J gene TRBJ2-7; 10 nucleotides align to TRBD2. Sequencing used peripheral blood mononuclear cells (PBMCs), obtained at new diagnosis, from a patient treated with antithyroid drugs. The clonotype was recovered from a woman under 30 with Graves disease. The CDR3 DNA reads as TGTGCCAGCAGCCGCGGCTTGGCTAGCGGGAGCTCCTACGAGCAGTACTTC. It specifies CASSRGLASGSSYEQYF.